This T cell receptor (beta chain) was captured by sequencing in a study of T-cell memory formation after mild COVID-19 (dated by TCRdb to the early 2020s). With regard to the full study: TCR sequence clusters from the two donors were largely donor specific. Two young, previously healthy adult volunteers, one female and one male, were included in the cohort. In two donors, T-cell clones that expanded and contracted after mild COVID-19 were followed by sequencing TCRalpha and TCRbeta repertoires longitudinally. Results and caveats for the whole study, not just this receptor: The second-wave clones that peaked on day 37 were not confirmed to be SARS-CoV-2 specific. Some responding clones were detected in pre-infection memory, suggesting pre-existing cross-reactive memory T cells joined the SARS-CoV-2 response. Contracting CD4+ clones turned up mainly in the CM and EM memory subsets, whereas EMRA was where CD8+ clones were enriched. Only a couple of mild cases were covered in the study, and larger cohorts including severe cases with pre-infection samples were considered necessary. From day 15 to 85, contracting clones showed balanced CD4/CD8 phenotypes, whereas a second wave of clones that expanded from day 15 to 37 leaned towards CD4+.

Including cysteine and phenylalanine, the CDR3 has 12 amino acids. Just the 36-base CDR3 DNA is kept, in frame starting at base 1. V is cut by 6 bases and J by 7 bases, and the space between the germline ends is 12 bases. CDR1 and CDR2, per the germline V gene, are SQVTM and ANQGSEA. The listed sequencing device is Illumina NovaSeq 6000. TCRalpha and TCRbeta cDNA libraries were constructed by 5'RACE with constant-segment primers, with sample barcodes and unique molecular identifiers being introduced. Trizol reagent was used to extract RNA from every sample. Libraries were amplified in two PCR steps, with a second sample barcode and Illumina TruSeq adapters added in the second step. Sequencing of libraries was performed on an Illumina NovaSeq with 2 x 150 bp paired-end reads. In the authors' own workflow: The reads were demultiplexed and collapsed into UMI-guided consensus sequences using migec v1.2.7. Using mixcr v2.1.11, UMI consensuses were aligned to TRA and TRB V and J templates and then assembled into clonotypes. A clonotype was counted as expanded or contracted only if both edgeR and NoisET called the change significant, with noise models trained on biological replicates. For edgeR calls, the cutoffs were a false discovery rate-adjusted p below 0.01 and a log2 fold-change threshold of 1. As an exploratory analysis of dynamics, max-normalized trajectories of the 1000 most abundant clonotypes were examined with PCA combined with hierarchical clustering. Each responding clone was given a CD4 or CD8 phenotype based on the CD4+ and CD8+ repertoires, which had been sequenced separately. TCRdb applied fastp at Q25 and MiXCR to the public reads, then kept only in-frame beta chains. Records with the same CDR3 protein are collapsed into one entry carrying the most frequent genes and DNA. These V and J calls originate from TCRdb's pipeline instead of the authors' own analysis. A total of roughly 550,000 distinct CDR3 sequences appear in this sample, over 20% of them only once. Around 13% of the sample rests with the top ten.

PBMCs were isolated by Ficoll-Paque density gradient centrifugation. For this clonotype: What antigen it recognizes has not been identified. Qualities for individual bases were not recorded, and no much larger clone is one base off.

Here the chain combines TRBV29-1 and TRBJ2-2, with the D gene possibly TRBD1 or TRBD2, each one fitting 5 bases. Sequenced input: PBMCs or a T cell subset sorted from them (not recorded which). The TCR originated in an adult woman who had mild COVID-19 (a few samples of this study predate the infection). The sample titles of this study are shuffled in the database, so cell type and time point are left out; the donor was told from shared clones. CDR3 reads: CSVGAQGGELFF. The DNA sequence is given as TGCAGCGTCGGGGCCCAGGGCGGGGAGCTGTTTTTT.